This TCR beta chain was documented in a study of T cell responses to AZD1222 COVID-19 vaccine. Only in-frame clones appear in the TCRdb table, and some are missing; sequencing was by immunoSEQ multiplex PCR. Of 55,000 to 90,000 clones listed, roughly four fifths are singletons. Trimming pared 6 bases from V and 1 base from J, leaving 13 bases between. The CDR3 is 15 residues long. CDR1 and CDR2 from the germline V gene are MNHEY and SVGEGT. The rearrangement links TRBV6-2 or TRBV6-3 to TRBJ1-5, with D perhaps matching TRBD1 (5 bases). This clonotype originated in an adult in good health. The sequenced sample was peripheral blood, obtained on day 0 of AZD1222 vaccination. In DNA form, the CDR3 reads TGTGCCAGCAGCACTTTAGGGGAGAGCAATCAGCCCCAGCATTTT. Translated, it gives CASSTLGESNQPQHF.